These 19 T cell receptor beta chains were sequenced from one sample in a study of T cells in Graves' hyperthyroidism and ophthalmopathy. TCR beta CDR3 sequences were amplified from RNA transcripts. TCR CDR3 regions were first amplified by RT-PCR with HTBI primers. TCRdb processed the multiplex PCR reads anew with MiXCR; each CDR3 protein has one entry. The sample shows about 740,000 distinct CDR3 sequences, about 14% of them seen only once. Material for sequencing was blood. These receptors were obtained from a woman under 30 with Graves' hyperthyroidism.

This sequence joins TRBV12-3 or TRBV12-4 and TRBJ1-2; D might be TRBD1 (6 bases). Trimming removed 5 bases from V and 4 bases from J, with 17 bases in between. This CDR3 contains 15 residues. CDR3 in DNA: TGTGCCAGCAGTCCAATTCAGGGGTTTGGCTATGGCTACACCTTC. This codes for CASSPIQGFGYGYTF.

This clonotype came up a few times. The genes are TRBV27 and TRBJ2-2; TRBD2 aligns across 11 bases. The ends lost 9 bases at V and 5 bases at J; junction bases unmatched: 11. Germline assignment: CDR1 MNHEY and CDR2 SMNVEV (reference sequence). The CDR3 consists of 16 residues. The CDR3 loop is CASHFTSGRKTGELFF. DNA for the CDR3: TGTGCCAGTCACTTTACTAGCGGGAGAAAAACCGGGGAGCTGTTTTTT.

The V call is TRBV24-1, the J call TRBJ2-3; 9 nucleotides match TRBD2. Germline V CDR1 and CDR2: KGHDR, SFDVKD. This CDR3 contains 14 residues. V shed 5 bases, J shed 5 bases, and the junction held 4 bases outside the gene matches. CDR3 loop: CATSGIAGEDTQYF. CDR3 bases: TGTGCCACCAGTGGCATAGCGGGAGAAGATACGCAGTATTTT.

The V and J genes are TRBV27 and TRBJ2-7; no clear D gene. V was clipped by 5 bases and J by 4 bases, with 15 bases between them. This CDR3 has 14 residues. Per the germline V gene, CDR1 is MNHEY and CDR2 is SMNVEV (reference sequence). The CDR3 here is CASSHSQVLYEQYF. CDR3 nucleotides: TGTGCCAGCAGTCATTCCCAAGTCCTATACGAGCAGTACTTC.

V usage is TRBV30 and J usage is TRBJ2-5; 9 bases fit TRBD2. The CDR3 contains 15 residues. CDR1 GTSNPN and CDR2 SVGIG come from the germline V gene (reference sequence). Trimming took 2 bases from V and 4 from J; bases not matched to a gene: 8. DNA for the CDR3: TGTGCCTGGAGTTCCCCAGGACTAGCGTCAGAGACCCAGTACTTC. Protein: CAWSSPGLASETQYF.

This clonotype was seen a handful of times. The chain links TRBV19 to TRBJ1-5; D is possibly TRBD1 (5 bases). Trimming took off 5 bases at V and 5 bases at J, with 10 bases between the two ends. This CDR3 region has 13 residues. The germline V gene encodes CDR1 LNHDA and CDR2 SQIVND (reference sequence). CDR3 sequence (DNA): TGTGCCAGTAGTGCGGTCAGGGATCAGCCCCAGCATTTT. Encoded protein: CASSAVRDQPQHF.

This clonotype has a count of ten or more. This chain links TRBV3-1 with TRBJ2-3; possible D gene TRBD2, 5 bases. Looked up from germline, CDR1 is LGHDT and CDR2 is YNNKEL (reference sequence). The V and J ends lost 5 bases and 1 base respectively, with 13 bases between them. The CDR3 has 15 amino acids. This CDR3 is CASSSLYGGTDTQYF. The CDR3 region has the DNA TGTGCCAGCAGCTCCCTCTACGGGGGCACAGATACGCAGTATTTT.

The chain employs TRBV30 and TRBJ1-6; no reliable D call. The CDR3 has 12 amino acids. The germline V gene has CDR1 GTSNPN and CDR2 SVGIG (reference sequence). V dropped 3 bases and J dropped 9 bases, with 9 bases sitting between them. The CDR3 sequence: CAWRRDSSPLHF. CDR3 nucleotides: TGTGCCTGGAGGCGGGATTCTTCACCCCTCCACTTT.

The CDR3 DNA sequence: TGTGCCAGCAGCCAAAGTTCACGGGAGCTGTTTTTT. Protein sequence: CASSQSSRELFF. J is TRBJ2-2 and V is TRBV3-1; no definite D call. The CDR3 has 12 amino acids. Germline V CDR1 and CDR2: LGHDT, YNNKEL (reference sequence). The V and J ends lost 2 bases and 9 bases respectively, with 7 bases between them.

This clonotype appeared many times. The chain has TRBV6-6 and TRBJ2-5; no clear D gene. The CDR3 is 14 residues long. CDR1 is MNHNY, CDR2 SVGAGI, per germline (reference sequence). The V and J ends lost 2 bases and 2 bases respectively, with 9 bases between them. The CDR3 sequence is CASSYSLGQETQYF. The CDR3 DNA is TGTGCCAGCAGTTACAGTCTAGGACAAGAGACCCAGTACTTC.

Worth noting for this clonotype: One end of the junction does not line up with germline, which may come from a read error. V is TRBV10-2 and J is TRBJ2-1; a weak D match, TRBD2 (6 bases). CDR1 and CDR2 (germline): WSHSY, SAAADI. CDR3 size: 12 residues. This CDR3 is CASNTGDTEQFF. The CDR3 bases are TGCGCTAGCAATACGGGAGATACTGAGCAGTTCTTC.

In its sample, this clonotype was seen a few times. CDR3 nucleotides: TGTGCCAGCAGCTTAGATCGACAGGGGGCCTACAATGAGCAGTTCTTC. Translated, it gives CASSLDRQGAYNEQFF. This chain links TRBV11-3 with TRBJ2-1; 9 nucleotides line up with TRBD1. V lost 0 bases and J lost 2; bases outside the gene matches: 2. This CDR3 has 16 amino acids. From germline, CDR1 is SGHNT and CDR2 YENEEA.

This clonotype was counted between two and nine times. CDR3 in DNA: TGTGCCAGTAGTAGGGGACAGGAAGTAAACACTGAAGCTTTCTTT. This codes for CASSRGQEVNTEAFF. The chain couples TRBV19 to TRBJ1-1; TRBD1 matches 8 bases. Germline trimming cut 4 bases from V and 2 bases from J; bases unmatched to any gene: 6. Germline V CDR1 and CDR2: LNHDA, SQIVND (reference sequence). The CDR3 loop spans 15 amino acids.

This clonotype has at least ten counts. V and J are TRBV14 and TRBJ2-7; D possibly corresponds to TRBD1 (5 bases). The V gene's germline CDR1 is SGHDN and CDR2 FVKESK. This CDR3 region has 18 residues. V dropped 4 bases and J dropped 0 bases, with 22 bases sitting between them. For the CDR3, the DNA is TGTGCCAGCAGCCCTACAGGAATGCCGACAGCAAGCTCCTACGAGCAGTACTTC. Translation: CASSPTGMPTASSYEQYF.

Ten or more counts support this clonotype. V usage is TRBV6-2 or TRBV6-3 and J usage is TRBJ1-1, with TRBD1 identical over 10 bases. In germline, CDR1 is MNHEY, CDR2 SVGEGT. V lost 2 bases, J lost 6 bases, and 3 bases stayed unmatched. The CDR3 length is 14 residues. The CDR3: CASSYGQGVPEAFF. The CDR3 nucleotides read TGTGCCAGCAGTTACGGACAGGGGGTCCCTGAAGCTTTCTTT.

The chain joins TRBV5-8 to TRBJ2-5; TRBD1 aligns across 8 bases. Germline V gives CDR1 SGHTS, CDR2 YDEGEE. This CDR3 spans 14 amino acids. Trimming took 4 bases from V and 4 from J; bases not matched to a gene: 6. The chain's CDR3 is CASSHRQGTETQYF. CDR3 nucleotides: TGTGCCAGCAGCCACAGACAGGGGACAGAGACCCAGTACTTC.

This clonotype was found a few times. This chain connects TRBV5-1 to TRBJ2-7, with D possibly being TRBD1 (6 bases). V lost 1 base to trimming and J lost 5 bases, with 10 bases between them. The CDR3 covers 13 residues. Germline CDR1 reads SGHRS; CDR2 reads YFSETQ. For the CDR3, the DNA is TGCGCCAGCAGCTTGCCAGGGGTCAACGAGCAGTACTTC. It translates to CASSLPGVNEQYF.

This clonotype was recorded at least ten times. V usage is TRBV2 and J usage is TRBJ2-2, with D unclear. The CDR3 contains 15 residues. CDR1 is SNHLY, CDR2 FYNNEI, per germline. V lost 0 bases and J 7 bases, leaving 12 bases between the germline ends. CDR3 coding DNA: TGTGCCAGCAGTGAAGCAAGGGTTGCGGTCGGGGAGCTGTTTTTT. This encodes CASSEARVAVGELFF.

This clonotype was detected once. V is TRBV2 and J is TRBJ1-2; weak D call: TRBD1 (6 bases). V gave up 2 bases and J gave up 4 bases, with 14 bases separating them. CDR1 SNHLY and CDR2 FYNNEI come from the germline V gene. This CDR3 is 15 amino acids long. CDR3 in amino acids: CASSELGGPFYGYTF. CDR3 coding DNA: TGTGCCAGCAGTGAACTAGGGGGGCCATTCTATGGCTACACCTTC. Full variable domain (remainder filled in from reference TRBV2 and TRBJ1-2): EPEVTQTPSHQVTQMGQEVILRCVPISNHLYFYWYRQILGQKVEFLVSFYNNEISEKSEIFDDQFSVERPDGSNFTLKIRSTKLEDSAMYFCASSELGGPFYGYTFGSGTRLTVV.